The 30 T cell receptor beta chains in this list originate from one sample, sequenced in a study of shared clonotypes between healthy human individuals. CD45RO-negative cells were positively selected for CCR7, leaving out terminally differentiated effector memory CD45RA+ cells. Using immunoSEQ multiplex PCR, the repertoire was profiled, and TCRdb retains in-frame clones only, with some absent. The data hold around 600,000 clones, with roughly 96% observed a single time. The sequenced material came from naive CD8+ T cells sorted from blood. Receptors were obtained from a woman aged 25 to 45 in good health.

J is TRBJ1-2 and V is TRBV29-1, with TRBD1 matching 7 bases. CDR1 SQVTM and CDR2 ANQGSEA come from the germline V gene. This CDR3 is 13 amino acids long. V lost 3 bases, J lost 8 bases, and 9 bases stayed unmatched. The CDR3 spells CSVERGQVRGYTF. The CDR3 DNA reads TGCAGCGTTGAGAGGGGGCAAGTGCGGGGCTACACCTTC.

CDR3 sequence reads: CASSFGGQSYEQYF. The CDR3 nucleotides read TGTGCCAGCAGCTTCGGGGGCCAGTCCTACGAGCAGTACTTC. The V gene is TRBV13, the J gene TRBJ2-7, with D perhaps matching TRBD1 or TRBD2 (6 bases each). The CDR3 length is 14 residues. Per the germline V gene, CDR1 is PRHDT and CDR2 is FYEKMQ (reference sequence). The V end lost 3 bases, the J end lost 1 base, and 10 bases lay between the germline ends.

In this sample, this clone turned up once. V is TRBV27 and J is TRBJ2-7; D is undetermined. The germline gives CDR1 MNHEY, CDR2 SMNVEV (reference sequence). V lost 5 bases and J lost 3, with 17 bases in between. The CDR3 has 15 residues. The CDR3 nucleotides are TGTGCCAGCAGTCCCCATGGGTGGGGAAGCTACGAGCAGTACTTC. Amino acids: CASSPHGWGSYEQYF.

The V and J genes are TRBV11-2 and TRBJ1-2; D is ambiguous. CDR3 length: 14 amino acids. Trimming took off 2 bases at V and 7 bases at J, with 14 bases between the two ends. CDR1 is SGHAT and CDR2 is FQNNGV in the germline V gene. The DNA for the CDR3 is TGTGCCAGCAGCTTATTTCAAGCGGGCTCTGGCTACACCTTC. Amino acids: CASSLFQAGSGYTF.

In its sample, this clone was seen a few times. Other DNA sequences within the sample encode an identical CDR3. The chain has TRBV27 and TRBJ2-7; D call uncertain. From germline, CDR1 is MNHEY and CDR2 SMNVEV (reference sequence). With 6 bases removed from V and 2 bases from J, the gap between germline ends came to 5 bases. There are 11 residues in the CDR3. In DNA, the CDR3 is TGTGCCAGCAGCGACACCTACGAGCAGTACTTC. Its translation is CASSDTYEQYF.

The chain employs TRBV2 and TRBJ2-3; 11 nucleotides agree with TRBD2. Germline V gene data show CDR1 as SNHLY and CDR2 as FYNNEI. Trimming cost V 6 bases and J 3 bases; bases outside gene matches: 2. CDR3 length equals 14 residues. This chain's CDR3 is CASRSSGRTDTQYF. As DNA, the CDR3 is TGTGCCAGCAGGTCTAGCGGGAGGACAGATACGCAGTATTTT.

This rearrangement joins TRBV6-1 to TRBJ1-1; the match to TRBD1 covers 9 bases. The CDR3 extends over 15 amino acids. V shed 5 bases, J shed 0 bases, and the junction held 4 bases outside the gene matches. Germline CDR1 reads MNHNS; CDR2 reads SASEGT. As DNA, the CDR3 is TGTGCCAGCAGTCCTGACAGGGGGGTGAACACTGAAGCTTTCTTT. Translated, it gives CASSPDRGVNTEAFF.

The V and J genes are TRBV27 and TRBJ1-4; D is undetermined. The CDR3 is 14 amino acids. V was cut by 6 bases and J by 8 bases, with 16 bases left in between. Germline assignment: CDR1 MNHEY and CDR2 SMNVEV (reference sequence). For the CDR3, the DNA is TGTGCCAGCAGCATCTCGGTTGGGCGCGAAAAACTGTTTTTT. It encodes CASSISVGREKLFF.

This chain joins TRBV9 and TRBJ2-2; D is possibly TRBD2 (6 bases). V was clipped by 5 bases and J by 6 bases, with 20 bases between them. This CDR3 contains 16 residues. Germline CDR1 is SGDLS and CDR2 is YYNGEE. CDR3 sequence (DNA): TGTGCCAGCAGACCGACTAGAGAGGCAAACGCCGGGGAGCTGTTTTTT. This sequence encodes CASRPTREANAGELFF.

The CDR3 nucleotides are TGTGCCAGCAGCTTGCGTCTAGCGTTATCCTACGAGCAGTACTTC. It translates to CASSLRLALSYEQYF. This chain links TRBV5-6 with TRBJ2-7, with D possibly TRBD2 on 6 matching bases. Germline values: CDR1 SGHDT, CDR2 YYEEEE. The CDR3 is 15 residues long. V lost 1 base and J 1 base, leaving 12 bases between the germline ends.

V usage is TRBV13 and J usage is TRBJ1-5, with D hard to call. Germline assignment: CDR1 PRHDT and CDR2 FYEKMQ (reference sequence). The CDR3 sequence is 13 residues long. The germline V and J ends were trimmed by 0 bases and 6 bases, with 6 bases remaining between them. The CDR3 sequence: CASSLGRVQPQHF. The CDR3 DNA reads as TGTGCCAGCAGCTTAGGGAGGGTTCAGCCCCAGCATTTT.

The chain employs TRBV2 and TRBJ1-1; no reliable D call. The CDR3 runs 14 residues. CDR1 and CDR2 (germline): SNHLY, FYNNEI. V was trimmed by 5 bases and J by 0 bases, leaving 10 bases between them. This chain's CDR3 is CASSLQSMNTEAFF. The CDR3 DNA reads as TGTGCCAGCAGTTTACAGAGCATGAACACTGAAGCTTTCTTT.

The chain recombines TRBV2 with TRBJ2-1, with 7 bases that match TRBD2. This CDR3 region has 17 residues. J gave up 4 bases and V 0 bases, and 9 bases lay outside the gene matches. Germline loops: CDR1 SNHLY, CDR2 FYNNEI. CDR3 amino acids: CASSEAGGGSIYNEQFF. The CDR3 nucleotides are TGTGCCAGCAGTGAAGCAGGTGGCGGGAGTATTTACAATGAGCAGTTCTTC.

The genes are TRBV19 and TRBJ2-2, with D possibly TRBD2 on 5 matching bases. Deletions cut 3 bases from V and 3 bases from J, with 14 bases between. The germline CDR1 and CDR2 sequences are LNHDA and SQIVND (reference sequence). The CDR3 sequence is 16 residues long. DNA of the CDR3: TGTGCCAGTAGTATCCCCCTCTGGAGGCACACCGGGGAGCTGTTTTTT. It is translated as CASSIPLWRHTGELFF.

In its sample, this clone was seen once. The gene calls are TRBV13 and TRBJ2-2; 14 bases fit TRBD2. The CDR3 runs to 16 residues. CDR1 is PRHDT and CDR2 is FYEKMQ in the germline V gene (reference sequence). J gave up 6 bases and V 5 bases, and 5 bases lay outside the gene matches. The CDR3 DNA reads TGTGCCAGCAGCACCGGACTAGCGGGAGGCGCCGGGGAGCTGTTTTTT. This codes for CASSTGLAGGAGELFF.

V gene TRBV7-6 combines with J gene TRBJ1-1; possible D gene TRBD1, 5 bases. Per the germline V gene, CDR1 is SGHVS and CDR2 is FNYEAQ. The CDR3 is made up of 14 amino acids. Trimming removed 6 bases from V and 5 bases from J, with 16 bases in between. Here the CDR3 reads CASREGALATEAFF. The CDR3 nucleotides read TGTGCCAGCAGAGAAGGGGCCCTCGCTACTGAAGCTTTCTTT.

The chain recombines TRBV2 with TRBJ2-1; TRBD1 matches at 7 bases. The CDR3 covers 15 residues. The junction had 14 bases not matched to a gene; V was cut back by 6 bases and J by 9 bases. Germline-derived CDR1 and CDR2 are SNHLY and FYNNEI. CDR3 amino acids: CASRSDRARGGEQFF. CDR3 nucleotide sequence: TGTGCCAGCAGGTCCGACAGGGCCCGAGGGGGTGAGCAGTTCTTC. The full variable domain, with the rest looked up from reference TRBV2 and TRBJ2-1, is EPEVTQTPSHQVTQMGQEVILRCVPISNHLYFYWYRQILGQKVEFLVSFYNNEISEKSEIFDDQFSVERPDGSNFTLKIRSTKLEDSAMYFCASRSDRARGGEQFFGPGTRLTVL.

The rearrangement links TRBV19 to TRBJ2-5, with 9 bases lining up with TRBD1. V shed 1 base, J shed 4 bases, and the junction held 4 bases outside the gene matches. This CDR3 has 15 amino acids. Germline V gene data show CDR1 as LNHDA and CDR2 as SQIVND (reference sequence). DNA of the CDR3: TGTGCCAGTAGTATAGGGGGACAGGGTGGAGAGACCCAGTACTTC. This sequence encodes CASSIGGQGGETQYF.

V is TRBV11-2 and J is TRBJ1-4, with D maybe TRBD1 (6 bases). Germline V gene lookup returns CDR1 SGHAT and CDR2 FQNNGV. V lost 0 bases, J lost 8 bases, and 16 bases lay in between. This CDR3 is built from 16 residues. The CDR3 bases are TGTGCCAGCAGCTTAGATCTCAACAGGGTTTGGGAAAAACTGTTTTTT. Residues: CASSLDLNRVWEKLFF. Complete variable domain (other parts from reference TRBV11-2 and TRBJ1-4): EAGVAQSPRYKIIEKRQSVAFWCNPISGHATLYWYQQILGQGPKLLIQFQNNGVVDDSQLPKDRFSAERLKGVDSTLKIQPAKLEDSAVYLCASSLDLNRVWEKLFFGSGTQLSVL.

The CDR3 DNA reads as TGTGCCAGCAGCTTGGGGACGGGGAACTACGAGCAGTACTTC. Protein product: CASSLGTGNYEQYF. The genes are TRBV11-3 and TRBJ2-7; possibly TRBD1 or TRBD2 for D (5 bases each). The CDR3 sequence is 14 residues long. Deletions cut 3 bases from V and 3 bases from J, with 12 bases between. The germline CDR1 and CDR2 sequences are SGHNT and YENEEA.

The chain uses TRBV7-9 and TRBJ2-1; 7 nucleotides match TRBD2. With 3 bases clipped from V and 4 bases from J, the junction kept 3 bases outside the gene matches. The CDR3 length is 14 residues. Germline V CDR1 and CDR2: SEHNR, FQNEAQ (reference sequence). The CDR3 protein is CASSFGGGYNEQFF. The CDR3 DNA follows: TGTGCCAGCAGCTTCGGGGGAGGGTACAATGAGCAGTTCTTC.

Comment on this clone: In the same sample, other DNA sequences code for this CDR3. The chain employs TRBV9 and TRBJ1-5; 8 bases line up with TRBD1. V shed 5 bases, J shed 1 base, and the junction held 2 bases outside the gene matches. The CDR3 covers 14 residues. Germline V gives CDR1 SGDLS, CDR2 YYNGEE. The CDR3 nucleotides read TGTGCCAGCAGTGGACAGGGAAGCAATCAGCCCCAGCATTTT. It is translated as CASSGQGSNQPQHF.

The rearrangement joins TRBV7-9 to TRBJ1-4; 8 bases line up with TRBD1. V lost 4 bases and J lost 6; bases outside the gene matches: 13. The CDR3 extends over 17 amino acids. From germline, CDR1 is SEHNR and CDR2 FQNEAQ (reference sequence). For the CDR3, the DNA is TGTGCCAGCAGCTCATACCTCCAGACAGGGGTGGATGAAAAACTGTTTTTT. Amino acid sequence: CASSSYLQTGVDEKLFF.

The CDR3 bases are TGTGCCAGCAGTTCTTCCGGGGATACGCAGTATTTT. This encodes CASSSSGDTQYF. The chain employs TRBV27 and TRBJ2-3; D remains unclear. This CDR3 comprises 12 residues. The V and J ends lost 4 bases and 6 bases respectively, with 8 bases between them. Germline CDR1 reads MNHEY; CDR2 reads SMNVEV (reference sequence).

With respect to this clone: Other nucleotide sequences from this sample produce the same CDR3. The CDR3 protein is CASSLGGTDTQYF. In nucleotides, the CDR3 is TGTGCCAGCAGCTTGGGGGGCACAGATACGCAGTATTTT. The gene calls are TRBV5-6 and TRBJ2-3, with no clear D. The germline CDR1 and CDR2 sequences are SGHDT and YYEEEE. The V gene lost 0 bases and the J gene lost 1 base, with 3 bases spanning the gap. There are 13 residues in the CDR3.

CDR3 region: CASGQYSNQPQHF. CDR3 DNA sequence: TGTGCCAGCGGACAATATAGCAATCAGCCCCAGCATTTT. V and J are TRBV27 and TRBJ1-5; TRBD1 is a possible D gene (5 bases). Germline CDR1 and CDR2: MNHEY and SMNVEV (reference sequence). The CDR3 has 13 amino acids. The V gene lost 8 bases and the J gene lost 0 bases, with 8 bases spanning the gap.

The CDR3 loop is CASSPSDAWVVSEQYF. In DNA, the CDR3 is TGTGCCAGCAGCCCGAGTGATGCCTGGGTCGTGAGCGAGCAGTACTTC. The chain uses TRBV7-9 and TRBJ2-7; D gene unclear. V was pared by 5 bases and J by 6 bases, with 23 bases between. CDR1 and CDR2 from the germline V gene are SEHNR and FQNEAQ (reference sequence). The CDR3 contains 16 residues.

The CDR3 is CASTQKSTANYGYTF. The CDR3 nucleotides read TGTGCCAGCACCCAGAAAAGTACAGCTAACTATGGCTACACCTTC. V gene TRBV6-5 combines with J gene TRBJ1-2, with D uncertain. With 7 bases removed from V and 0 bases from J, the gap between germline ends came to 15 bases. CDR3 length: 15 residues. CDR1 is MNHEY and CDR2 is SVGAGI in the germline V gene.

As regards this clone: Different DNA sequences within this sample yield the same CDR3. The rearrangement links TRBV4-1 to TRBJ2-7; the match to TRBD2 covers 10 bases. The CDR3 has 15 amino acids. Germline V gives CDR1 MGHRA, CDR2 YSYEKL. The V segment lost 0 bases and the J segment 5 bases; nucleotides outside the gene matches: 4. The CDR3: CASSQDRLAGDEQYF. The CDR3 DNA follows: TGCGCCAGCAGCCAAGATCGCCTAGCGGGAGACGAGCAGTACTTC.

V usage is TRBV27 and J usage is TRBJ2-4; either TRBD1 or TRBD2 may fit D (5 bases each). The CDR3 has 13 amino acids. The germline gives CDR1 MNHEY, CDR2 SMNVEV (reference sequence). Trimming took 4 bases from V and 4 from J, leaving 8 bases between them. In DNA form, the CDR3 reads TGTGCCAGCAGTTGGGACGGAAAAAACATTCAGTACTTC. Translation gives CASSWDGKNIQYF.